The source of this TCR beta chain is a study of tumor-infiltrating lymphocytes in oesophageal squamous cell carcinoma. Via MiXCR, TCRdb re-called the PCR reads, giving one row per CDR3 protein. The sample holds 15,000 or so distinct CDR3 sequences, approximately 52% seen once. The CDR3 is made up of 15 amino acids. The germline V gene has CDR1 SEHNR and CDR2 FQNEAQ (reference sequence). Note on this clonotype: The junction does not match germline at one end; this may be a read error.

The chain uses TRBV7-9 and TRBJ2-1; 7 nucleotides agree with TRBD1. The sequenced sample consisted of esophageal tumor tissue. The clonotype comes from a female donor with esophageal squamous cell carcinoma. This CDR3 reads CASSPDRTAYNEQFF. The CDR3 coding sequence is TGTGCTAGCAGCCCGGACAGGACGGCCTACAATGAGCAGTTCTTC.